Listed below are T cell receptor beta chains from one sample, sequenced in a study of T cell repertoires in cytomegalovirus infection. One entry per CDR3 protein results from TCRdb running MiXCR on the reads. The table includes hundreds of thousands of distinct CDR3 sequences, 15% to 20% detected once. The specimen was PBMCs. The receptors come from a human donor in good health (CMV status not recorded). Some clones in this sample may be carry-over from other donors' samples. CDR3s include the opening cysteine and the closing phenylalanine or tryptophan. The size field is filled for only some rows; it gives once, few, many or a size class.

v_gene	j_gene	abundance	CDR3aa
TRBV10-3	TRBJ2-7	.	CAIRGPGLAEQSSYEQYF
TRBV7-2	TRBJ1-5	many	CASSLMTSSNQPQHF
TRBV7-2	TRBJ2-5	many	CASSLNMGKETQYF
TRBV20-1	TRBJ1-3	.	CRARGAAGGDGGNTIYF
TRBV7-2	TRBJ2-1	many	CASSPPTSGGASYNEQFF
TRBV27	TRBJ2-1	few	CASSWVGGPPYNEQFF
TRBV12-3/TRBV12-4	TRBJ2-3	many	CASRTRQGPQYF
TRBV20-1	TRBJ1-1	few	CRARTGGEDTEAFF
TRBV29-1	TRBJ1-3	few	CSVEDRAGNTIYF
TRBV6-2/TRBV6-3	TRBJ2-1	few	CASRGAGGDEQFF
TRBV20-1	TRBJ1-5	.	CSARPYSNQPQHF
TRBV10-3	TRBJ2-3	.	CAIRYTTGGDTQYF
TRBV2	TRBJ2-7	.	CASSLPLLSYEQYF
TRBV7-6	TRBJ1-4	.	CASSSVPWDEKLFF
TRBV28	TRBJ2-3	.	CASSGTSGDRYTQYF
TRBV11-2	TRBJ2-2	.	CASTLGGTGELFF
TRBV5-1	TRBJ2-3	.	CASSPGGSGGTDTQYF
TRBV29-1	TRBJ2-5	.	CSVSPSSGKETQYF
TRBV29-1	TRBJ2-1	few	CSTNRDRYNEQFF
TRBV7-6	TRBJ2-7	many	CASSRMQGSLYEQYF
TRBV10-3	TRBJ1-1	.	CAIRGQGAIPTEAFF
TRBV10-3	TRBJ2-3	.	CAISTSGTSSTDSQYF
TRBV7-8	TRBJ2-3	many	CASSFLKDTQYF
TRBV20-1	TRBJ2-3	few	CSVRGWNWARLNTDTQYF
TRBV7-8	TRBJ2-5	many	CASSLSGKETQYF
TRBV6-1	TRBJ1-1	few	CASSTAGTEAFF
TRBV7-9	TRBJ2-1	many	CASSSLLAGGGGVENNEQFF
TRBV28	TRBJ2-5	.	CASSSGQAPTVETQYF
TRBV11-2	TRBJ1-1	.	CASSLVPGAKTEAFF
TRBV5-8	TRBJ2-1	.	CASSVQGGSYNEQFF
TRBV7-2	TRBJ2-7	many	CASSPVDYYEQYF
TRBV5-4	TRBJ1-4	.	CASSIEGREKLFF